This T cell receptor beta chain was recorded in a study of identical twins. Study observations and caveats: In cord blood, abundant beta clonotypes had fewer insertions; memory showed no trend. Invariant MAIT and iNKT cells are populations that could partly confound zero-insertion analyses.

To note about this clonotype: Its antigen is not known.

Template switching added a universal primer site, and cDNA bore unique molecular identifiers. Using its own MiXCR run on the 5' RACE reads, TCRdb lists one record per CDR3 protein. The table records approximately 630,000 distinct CDR3 sequences, 7% to 7.5% of them present only once. With 8 bases removed from V and 4 bases from J, the gap between germline ends came to 15 bases. Germline-derived CDR1 and CDR2 are LNHNV and YYDKDF (reference sequence). This CDR3 comprises 14 residues. Separately, the same data were catalogued under a study of yellow fever vaccine responses in identical twins.

The sample consisted of PBMCs. J is TRBJ2-1 and V is TRBV15; perhaps TRBD2 as D (7 bases). This sequence was found in a woman under 30 in good health. CDR3 region: CATREGGLYNEQFF. As DNA, the CDR3 is TGTGCCACCCGAGAGGGGGGGTTATACAATGAGCAGTTCTTC.